The table lists the clone carrying this T cell receptor beta chain with a count of one. Its antigen is as yet unknown. The record originates from a study of cytomegalovirus exposure and HLA in healthy donors. Study results and caveats: Under in vitro conditions, a few CMV-associated chains were confirmed as specific for CMV antigens.

The trim removed 1 base at V and 2 bases at J, leaving 0 bases unmatched. The germline V gene has CDR1 MGHRA and CDR2 YSYEKL. This CDR3 comprises 16 residues. PCR used 60 Vbeta primers and 13 Jbeta primers. Assay: immunoSEQ multiplex PCR; the TCRdb copy retains only in-frame clones and omits some. In the table there are tens of thousands of clones, approximately 80% of which are singletons. V and J are TRBV4-1 and TRBJ2-1; 12 bases fit TRBD2. The sequence derives from a woman between 50 and 59 years old in good health and CMV-seropositive. The sample consisted of PBMCs. The CDR3, as DNA: TGCGCCAGCAGCCAAGGACTAGCGGGGGCCTACAATGAGCAGTTCTTC. Translated: CASSQGLAGAYNEQFF.